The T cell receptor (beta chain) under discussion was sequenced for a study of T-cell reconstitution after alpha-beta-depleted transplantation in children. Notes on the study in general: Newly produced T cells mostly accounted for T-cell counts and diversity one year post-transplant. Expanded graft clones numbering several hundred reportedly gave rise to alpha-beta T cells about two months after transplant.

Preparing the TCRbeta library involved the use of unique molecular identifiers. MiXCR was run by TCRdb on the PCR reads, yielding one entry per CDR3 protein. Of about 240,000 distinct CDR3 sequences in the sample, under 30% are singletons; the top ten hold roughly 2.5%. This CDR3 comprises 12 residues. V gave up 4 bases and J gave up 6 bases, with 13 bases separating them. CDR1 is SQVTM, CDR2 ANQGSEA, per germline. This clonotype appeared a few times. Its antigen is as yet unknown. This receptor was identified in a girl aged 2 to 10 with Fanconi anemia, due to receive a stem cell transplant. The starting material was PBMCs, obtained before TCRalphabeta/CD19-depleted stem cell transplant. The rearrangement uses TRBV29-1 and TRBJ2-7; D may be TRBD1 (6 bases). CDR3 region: CSVGPQGAEQYF. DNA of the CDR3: TGCAGCGTTGGCCCACAGGGCGCCGAGCAGTACTTC.